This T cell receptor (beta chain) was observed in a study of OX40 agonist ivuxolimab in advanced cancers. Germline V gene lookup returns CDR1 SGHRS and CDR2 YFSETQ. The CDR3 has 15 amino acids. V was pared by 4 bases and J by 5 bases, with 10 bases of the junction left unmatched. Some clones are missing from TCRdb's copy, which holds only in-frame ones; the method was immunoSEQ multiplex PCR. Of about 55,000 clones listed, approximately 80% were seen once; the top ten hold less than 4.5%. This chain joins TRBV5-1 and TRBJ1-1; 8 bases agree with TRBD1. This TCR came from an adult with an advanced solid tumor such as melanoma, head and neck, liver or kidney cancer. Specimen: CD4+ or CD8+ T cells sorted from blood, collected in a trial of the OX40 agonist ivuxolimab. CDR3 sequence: CASSPRQGSGTEAFF. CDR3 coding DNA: TGCGCCAGCAGCCCGAGACAGGGGTCGGGTACTGAAGCTTTCTTT.